One sample yielded the 5 T cell receptor beta chains listed below, sequenced in a study of vaccination and CD4 T cells after COVID-19. Treatment specified: roughly ten-day PBMC culture with coronavirus spike peptide pools or control peptides (ViraFEST assay). Oncomine TCR Beta short-read sequencing was applied to DNA from cultured CD4+ T cells. TCRdb itself ran the PCR reads through MiXCR, one entry per CDR3 protein. The sample lists roughly 5,400 distinct CDR3 sequences, 71% seen once, with roughly a quarter in the top ten. For these TCRs, the target antigens are not known. Sequencing was done on a sample of CD4+ T cells from blood, cultured in vitro. The receptor source for this set is a human donor who had recovered from COVID-19.

The gene calls are TRBV12-3 or TRBV12-4 and TRBJ2-3; maybe TRBD2 (5 bases). The CDR3 length is 14 residues. Deletions cut 2 bases from V and 1 base from J, with 7 bases between. The CDR3 sequence: CASSLRAGTDTQYF. The DNA for the CDR3 is TGTGCCAGCAGTTTACGAGCGGGCACAGATACGCAGTATTTT.

The chain combines TRBV10-3 with TRBJ2-7; D is uncertain. Trimming shortened V by 10 bases and J by 0 bases, and 10 bases separated the two germline ends. The CDR3 spans 12 residues. Germline CDR1 reads ENHRY; CDR2 reads SYGVKD. CDR3 DNA: TGTGCCACTGGGCCCCACTCCTACGAGCAGTACTTC. It is translated as CATGPHSYEQYF.

The chain has TRBV20-1 and TRBJ1-1; 8 bases map to TRBD1. V was clipped by 0 bases and J by 7 bases; unmatched bases: 7. Germline CDR1 is DFQATT and CDR2 is SNEGSKA (reference sequence). The CDR3 sequence is 14 residues long. CDR3 protein: CSARDLQGASEAFF. The CDR3 DNA reads as TGCAGTGCTAGAGATCTCCAGGGGGCTAGTGAAGCTTTCTTT.

The chain employs TRBV20-1 and TRBJ1-1; 7 positions match TRBD1. Per the germline V gene, CDR1 is DFQATT and CDR2 is SNEGSKA (reference sequence). V shed 0 bases and J 3 bases; nucleotides not matched to a gene: 4. This CDR3 has 14 residues. The CDR3 DNA reads TGCAGTGCTAGAGATGGGAGGGGGCACACTGAAGCTTTCTTT. Amino acids: CSARDGRGHTEAFF.

The genes are TRBV7-2 and TRBJ2-2; 8 nucleotides line up with TRBD2. The CDR3 is 16 amino acids. CDR1 and CDR2 (germline): SGHTA, FQGNSA. Losses at the gene ends were 5 bases for V and 4 bases for J; bases not matched to a gene: 9. In DNA form, the CDR3 reads TGTGCCAGCAGCCTCCCTCCGGGGGGGCCCACCGGGGAGCTGTTTTTT. This codes for CASSLPPGGPTGELFF.